The sequence of this T cell receptor (beta chain) was determined in a study of cytomegalovirus exposure and HLA in healthy donors. Study in general: There were about 85 million unique TCRs (from HLA-typed donors) in an early data release.

The PCR employed 60 Vbeta primers together with 13 Jbeta primers. Data came from immunoSEQ multiplex PCR; TCRdb stores just in-frame clones and leaves some out. The sample lists about 150,000 clones; 60% to 85% were seen once. Looked up from germline, CDR1 is LGHNA and CDR2 is YNFKEQ. V lost 0 bases and J lost 0; bases outside the gene matches: 10. This CDR3 spans 20 amino acids. Regarding the study as a whole: The study put under 200 TCR beta chains on its list as cytomegalovirus-associated. The records held CMV serostatus as the only immune exposure information. With DRB1 most and HLA-C fewest, TCR association rates differed between HLA loci in a later analysis.

On this clone: Its specificity is not known.

This rearrangement joins TRBV4-2 to TRBJ2-1; 11 nucleotides line up with TRBD2. The TCR originated in a man aged 25 to 40 in good health and CMV-seronegative. The source material was PBMCs. The CDR3 coding sequence is TGTGCCAGCAGCCAAGATTCTGCTCTAGCGGGGGGCCCCTCCTACAATGAGCAGTTCTTC. Translation gives CASSQDSALAGGPSYNEQFF.